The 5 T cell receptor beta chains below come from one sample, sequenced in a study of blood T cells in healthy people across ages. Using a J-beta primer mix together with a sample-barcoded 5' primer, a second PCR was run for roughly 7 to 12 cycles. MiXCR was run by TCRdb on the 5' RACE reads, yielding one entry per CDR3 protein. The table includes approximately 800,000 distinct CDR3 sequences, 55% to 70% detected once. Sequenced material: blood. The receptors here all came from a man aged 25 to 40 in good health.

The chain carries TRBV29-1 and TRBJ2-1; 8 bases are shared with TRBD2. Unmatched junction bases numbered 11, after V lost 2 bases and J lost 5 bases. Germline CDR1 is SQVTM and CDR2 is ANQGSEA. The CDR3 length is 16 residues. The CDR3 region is CSVEQYRAGVDNEQFF. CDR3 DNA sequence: TGCAGCGTTGAACAGTATAGAGCGGGAGTTGACAATGAGCAGTTCTTC.

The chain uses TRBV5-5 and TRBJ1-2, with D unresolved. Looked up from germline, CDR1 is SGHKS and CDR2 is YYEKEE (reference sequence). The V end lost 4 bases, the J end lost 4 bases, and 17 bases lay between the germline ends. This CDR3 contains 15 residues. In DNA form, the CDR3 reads TGTGCCAGCAGCCCCCCGGCCTACTCGTCCTATGGCTACACCTTC. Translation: CASSPPAYSSYGYTF.

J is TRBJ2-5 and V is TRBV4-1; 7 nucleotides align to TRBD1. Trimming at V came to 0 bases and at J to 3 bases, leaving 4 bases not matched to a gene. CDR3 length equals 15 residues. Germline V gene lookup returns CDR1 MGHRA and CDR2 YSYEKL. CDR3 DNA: TGCGCCAGCAGCCAAGAGCACAGGGGCAAAGAGACCCAGTACTTC. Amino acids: CASSQEHRGKETQYF.

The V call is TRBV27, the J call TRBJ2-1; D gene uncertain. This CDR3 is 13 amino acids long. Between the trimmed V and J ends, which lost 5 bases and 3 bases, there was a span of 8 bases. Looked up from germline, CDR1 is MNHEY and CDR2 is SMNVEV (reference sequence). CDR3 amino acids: CASSSYNYNEQFF. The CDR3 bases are TGTGCCAGCAGTAGTTACAACTACAATGAGCAGTTCTTC.

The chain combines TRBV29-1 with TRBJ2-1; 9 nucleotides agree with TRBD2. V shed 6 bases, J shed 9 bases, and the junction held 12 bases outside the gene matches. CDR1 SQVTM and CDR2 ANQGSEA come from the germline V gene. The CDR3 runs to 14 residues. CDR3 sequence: CSVVLAGKGGEQFF. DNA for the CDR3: TGCAGCGTCGTACTAGCGGGCAAGGGAGGTGAGCAGTTCTTC.